The T cell receptor beta chain described here comes from a study of T-cell reconstitution after alpha-beta-depleted transplantation in children. This clonotype appeared a few times. Germline CDR1 and CDR2: LNHDA and SQIVND (reference sequence). The CDR3 is 15 residues long. The V end was cut by 5 bases, the J end by 3 bases, with 16 bases between. The TCRbeta library was prepared with unique molecular identifiers. TCRdb called the PCR reads again in MiXCR, with one record for every CDR3 protein. The data hold fewer than 90,000 distinct CDR3 sequences, with 7% to 8% observed a single time. This sequence originates from a human donor who donated a stem cell graft to a child with acute lymphoblastic leukemia. The chain combines TRBV19 with TRBJ1-1, with a weak D call TRBD1 (5 bases). The sequences come from PBMCs from the stem cell graft donor, collected from the stem cell graft. This CDR3 is CASSSTGYQDTEAFF. Written as DNA, the CDR3 is TGTGCCAGTAGTTCCACAGGTTATCAGGACACTGAAGCTTTCTTT.